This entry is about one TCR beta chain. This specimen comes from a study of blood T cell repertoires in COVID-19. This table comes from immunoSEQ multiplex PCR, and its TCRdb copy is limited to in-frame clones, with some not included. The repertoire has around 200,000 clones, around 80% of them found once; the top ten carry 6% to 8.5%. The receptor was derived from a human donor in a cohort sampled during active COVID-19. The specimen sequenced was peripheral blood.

The CDR3 loop is CASSVPWDRGFQPQHF. The DNA of the CDR3 is TGTGCCAGTAGCGTTCCCTGGGACAGGGGCTTTCAGCCCCAGCATTTT. V is TRBV19 and J is TRBJ1-5; 10 bases are shared with TRBD1. The V and J ends lost 6 bases and 6 bases, in that order; junction bases with no gene match: 11. CDR1 and CDR2 (germline): LNHDA, SQIVND (reference sequence). The CDR3 loop spans 16 amino acids.